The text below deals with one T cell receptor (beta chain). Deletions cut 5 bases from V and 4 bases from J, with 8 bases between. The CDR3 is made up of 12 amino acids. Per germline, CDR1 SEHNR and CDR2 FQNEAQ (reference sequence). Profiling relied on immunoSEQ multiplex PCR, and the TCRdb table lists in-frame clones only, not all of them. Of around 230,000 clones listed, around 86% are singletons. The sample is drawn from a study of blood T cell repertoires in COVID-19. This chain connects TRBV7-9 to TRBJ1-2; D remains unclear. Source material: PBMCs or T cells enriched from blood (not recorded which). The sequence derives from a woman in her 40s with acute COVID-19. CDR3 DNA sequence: TGTGCCAGCAGCGCAGGCACCTATGGCTACACCTTC. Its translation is CASSAGTYGYTF. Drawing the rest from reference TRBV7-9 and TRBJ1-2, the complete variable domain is DTGVSQNPRHKITKRGQNVTFRCDPISEHNRLYWYRQTLGQGPEFLTYFQNEAQLEKSRLLSDRFSAERPKGSFSTLEIQRTEQGDSAMYLCASSAGTYGYTFGSGTRLTVV.